The clone carrying this T cell receptor beta chain appeared many times. As yet, its antigen is unknown. This sample is drawn from a study of T cells in Graves' hyperthyroidism and ophthalmopathy. Trimming at V came to 5 bases and at J to 10 bases, leaving 7 bases not matched to a gene. The CDR3 length is 11 residues. Germline V gene sequence: CDR1 SQVTM, CDR2 ANQGSEA. Study-level findings and limits: A 13 V-J signature model discriminated ophthalmopathy versus stable hyperthyroidism.

TCR beta CDR3 sequences were amplified from RNA transcripts. The primer set for the first-round RT-PCR of the TCR CDR3 was HTBI. TCRdb used MiXCR to reprocess the multiplex PCR reads, holding one entry per CDR3 protein. The data hold about 700,000 distinct CDR3 sequences, with about 45% observed a single time. Sample: peripheral blood or thyroid tissue (not recorded which). The sequence derives from an adult man with Graves' disease, either hyperthyroidism or ophthalmopathy (not recorded which). V and J are TRBV29-1 and TRBJ1-1, with 7 bases identical to TRBD1. This CDR3 is CSVNIQGRAFF. CDR3 coding DNA: TGCAGCGTTAATATACAGGGGAGAGCTTTCTTT.